Below, 2 T cell receptor beta chains from the same sample are listed, as sequenced in a study of T cell changes during pregnancy in multiple sclerosis. The repertoire was sequenced with immunoSEQ multiplex PCR; TCRdb's copy has only in-frame clones and lacks some. This table holds around 78,000 clones, about 92% found once. The material was peripheral blood, obtained in the second trimester of pregnancy. The receptor source for this set is a female donor with multiple sclerosis, enrolled in a pregnancy study.

The V gene is TRBV7-9, the J gene TRBJ2-7; D might be TRBD2 (5 bases). CDR3 length equals 17 residues. The germline V gene has CDR1 SEHNR and CDR2 FQNEAQ (reference sequence). The V gene lost 1 base and the J gene lost 4 bases, with 20 bases spanning the gap. The CDR3 bases are TGTGCCAGCAGCTTAGATCAGCGGCGCGCCGTTCAATACGAGCAGTACTTC. It specifies CASSLDQRRAVQYEQYF.

The chain employs TRBV7-9 and TRBJ1-5, with TRBD1 identical over 7 bases. This CDR3 has 15 amino acids. Losses at the gene ends were 3 bases for V and 5 bases for J; bases not matched to a gene: 7. From germline, CDR1 is SEHNR and CDR2 FQNEAQ (reference sequence). The CDR3 nucleotides are TGTGCCAGCAGCTTGAGTCTGGGGACAGATCAGCCCCAGCATTTT. It specifies CASSLSLGTDQPQHF.